The 14 T cell receptor beta chains presented below share a single source sample, sequenced in a study of shared clonotypes between healthy human individuals. Terminally differentiated effector memory CD45RA+ cells were left out of the naive CD8 fraction, which was CD45RO-negative and positively selected for CCR7. Using immunoSEQ multiplex PCR, the repertoire was profiled, and TCRdb retains in-frame clones only, with some absent. Among roughly 2 million clones listed, 85% to 95% were seen once. The sample comprised naive CD8+ T cells sorted from blood. The receptor set was obtained from a man aged 18 to 30 in good health.

The CDR3 region is CASSPGETEAFF. CDR3 bases: TGCGCCAGCAGTCCGGGGGAGACTGAAGCTTTCTTT. The chain is built from TRBV23-1 and TRBJ1-1, with a possible D match to TRBD1 (5 bases). TRBV23-1 is assigned to the ORF class and has an uncertain function. The CDR3 totals 12 residues. Trimming stripped 4 bases from V and 5 bases from J, with 8 bases between.

With respect to this clone: This same CDR3 is encoded by further DNA sequences in the sample. This chain uses TRBV6-5 with TRBJ1-2, with D unresolved. V was clipped by 2 bases and J by 5 bases, with 9 bases between them. This CDR3 has 13 amino acids. Germline lookup yields CDR1 MNHEY and CDR2 SVGAGI. This CDR3 reads CASSYGVNYGYTF. The CDR3 coding sequence is TGTGCCAGCAGTTACGGGGTGAATTATGGCTACACCTTC.

J is TRBJ2-7 and V is TRBV5-5, with D possibly TRBD1 on 5 matching bases. Germline lookup yields CDR1 SGHKS and CDR2 YYEKEE (reference sequence). Trimming stripped 2 bases from V and 2 bases from J, with 8 bases between. This CDR3 spans 13 amino acids. CDR3 amino acids: CASSLAGPYEQYF. The DNA for the CDR3 is TGTGCCAGCAGCTTAGCAGGGCCCTACGAGCAGTACTTC.

Points on this clone: Other DNA sequences in the sample encode the same CDR3. This sequence joins TRBV5-4 and TRBJ2-7, with D perhaps matching TRBD1 (6 bases). This CDR3 comprises 13 residues. CDR1 and CDR2 (germline): SGHNT, YYREEE (reference sequence). V was cut by 4 bases and J by 0 bases, with 8 bases left in between. CDR3 sequence reads: CASSLQGSYEQYF. As DNA, the CDR3 is TGTGCCAGCAGCCTACAGGGCTCCTACGAGCAGTACTTC.

The rearrangement uses TRBV4-2 and TRBJ2-3, with D possibly being TRBD2 (7 bases). Germline V gene sequence: CDR1 LGHNA, CDR2 YNFKEQ. The CDR3 consists of 17 residues. V was cut by 4 bases and J by 3 bases, with 20 bases left in between. CDR3 nucleotides: TGTGCCAGCAGCCCCGGGGGGCCCACTAGCGAGACAGATACGCAGTATTTT. It codes for CASSPGGPTSETDTQYF.

A word on this clone: One end of the junction does not line up with germline, which may come from a read error. This rearrangement joins TRBV7-8 to TRBJ2-3; TRBD1 matches at 9 bases. This CDR3 has 15 amino acids. CDR1 is SGHVS, CDR2 FQNEAQ, per germline. This CDR3 reads CASGLGQGRTDTQYF. CDR3 in DNA: TGTGCCAGCGGCTTAGGACAGGGGCGCACAGATACGCAGTATTTT.

V usage is TRBV7-9 and J usage is TRBJ2-7; no reliable D call. Germline V lookup: CDR1 SEHNR, CDR2 FQNEAQ (reference sequence). Deletions cut 0 bases from V and 1 base from J, with 10 bases between. The CDR3 sequence is 15 residues long. The CDR3: CASSLARGNSYEQYF. DNA for the CDR3: TGTGCCAGCAGCTTAGCGAGAGGAAATTCCTACGAGCAGTACTTC.

The chain carries TRBV7-2 and TRBJ2-2, with 8 positions matching TRBD2. CDR1 and CDR2 from the germline V gene are SGHTA and FQGNSA. This CDR3 region has 17 residues. V lost 2 bases and J lost 5; bases outside the gene matches: 10. Here the CDR3 reads CASSLSIQRENTGELFF. In nucleotides, the CDR3 is TGTGCCAGCAGCTTATCGATTCAGCGGGAGAATACCGGGGAGCTGTTTTTT. Complete variable domain (other parts from reference TRBV7-2 and TRBJ2-2): GAGVSQSPSNKVTEKGKDVELRCDPISGHTALYWYRQSLGQGLEFLIYFQGNSAPDKSGLPSDRFSAERTGGSVSTLTIQRTQQEDSAVYLCASSLSIQRENTGELFFGEGSRLTVL.

The chain carries TRBV6-5 and TRBJ2-7; TRBD2 is a possible D gene (5 bases). This CDR3 has 14 amino acids. V lost 4 bases, J lost 1 base, and 11 bases lay in between. Germline V gene data show CDR1 as MNHEY and CDR2 as SVGAGI. DNA for the CDR3: TGTGCCAGCAGTTCCCCAAGGACTTCCTACGAGCAGTACTTC. Translating it yields CASSSPRTSYEQYF.

This clone showed up just once. The chain links TRBV12-5 to TRBJ2-7; 7 bases agree with TRBD1. The V and J ends lost 4 bases and 4 bases, in that order; junction bases with no gene match: 4. The length of the CDR3 is 13 residues. Per the germline V gene, CDR1 is LGHNT and CDR2 is FRNRAP. In DNA form, the CDR3 reads TGTGCTAGTGGTTGGGGACAGTCTTACGAGCAGTACTTC. Encoded protein: CASGWGQSYEQYF.

This clone was observed a single time. The chain is built from TRBV11-2 and TRBJ1-1, with unresolved D. The CDR3 totals 16 residues. Trimming pared 5 bases from V and 4 bases from J, leaving 20 bases between. Germline values: CDR1 SGHAT, CDR2 FQNNGV. The chain's CDR3 is CASSPEFGVASTEAFF. CDR3 nucleotide sequence: TGTGCCAGCAGCCCGGAATTCGGAGTTGCGAGCACTGAAGCTTTCTTT.

The CDR3 sequence: CASSEGLLTDEQYF. CDR3 nucleotides: TGTGCCAGCAGTGAGGGACTGCTCACAGACGAGCAGTACTTC. The J gene is TRBJ2-7, the V gene TRBV6-1, with TRBD2 as a possible D gene (6 bases). Trimming left V 3 bases short and J 5 bases short, with 14 bases between. This CDR3 is 14 amino acids long. CDR1 and CDR2 (germline): MNHNS, SASEGT.

The chain has TRBV6-5 and TRBJ1-4, with D unclear. The CDR3 loop spans 13 amino acids. Trimming took off 2 bases at V and 6 bases at J, with 7 bases between the two ends. Germline CDR1 and CDR2: MNHEY and SVGAGI. CDR3 sequence: CASSYDADEKLFF. CDR3 DNA sequence: TGTGCCAGCAGTTACGACGCGGATGAAAAACTGTTTTTT.

V is TRBV5-4 and J is TRBJ2-7, with 11 bases matching TRBD1. Germline V gene data show CDR1 as SGHNT and CDR2 as YYREEE (reference sequence). Germline trimming cut 3 bases from V and 3 bases from J; bases unmatched to any gene: 5. The CDR3 runs 15 residues. The CDR3 sequence is CASSYGQGALYEQYF. In DNA form, the CDR3 reads TGTGCCAGCAGCTACGGACAGGGGGCACTCTACGAGCAGTACTTC.